This T cell receptor (beta chain) was documented in a study of CD8 T cells in ankylosing spondylitis. General study results and limits: A TCR beta motif of fewer than ten highly homologous variants seemed to mark ankylosing spondylitis blood. Some motif variants had been reported before (in reactive arthritis synovial fluid and blood). A CD8+ phenotype characterized the disease-linked clones, which were relatively rare in peripheral blood.

In this sample, this clonotype turned up a few times. The antigen is undetermined. TCRdb re-called the 5' RACE reads through MiXCR, storing one row per CDR3 protein. The table includes 250,000 to 400,000 distinct CDR3 sequences, around a tenth detected once. Germline V gene data show CDR1 as KGHSH and CDR2 as LQKENI. The CDR3 has 16 residues. Losses at the gene ends were 3 bases for V and 3 bases for J; bases not matched to a gene: 8. The specimen sequenced was blood, either unsorted or a sorted T cell fraction (not recorded which). The rearrangement joins TRBV18 to TRBJ1-3, with 7 bases lining up with TRBD1. The origin of this receptor is a female donor with ankylosing spondylitis or in good health (not recorded which). The CDR3 nucleotides are TGTGCCAGCTCACCCCAGACAGGGTGGATTGGAAACACCATATATTTT. Residues: CASSPQTGWIGNTIYF.